This T cell receptor (beta chain) was documented in a study of CD8 T cells in Susac syndrome. RNA amounts of about 0.5 to 1 ug underwent reverse transcription with random hexamers. TCRdb re-called the immunoSEQ multiplex PCR reads with MiXCR, one entry per CDR3 protein. The sample carries around 200,000 distinct CDR3 sequences, about 95% recorded once. J was trimmed by 4 bases and V by 1 base; bases with no gene match: 6. The CDR3 length is 15 residues. Germline V CDR1 and CDR2: KGHSH, LQKENI. The clonotype comes from a human donor in good health. The sequencing input was CD4+ T cells from PBMCs. The chain is built from TRBV18 and TRBJ2-7, with 8 nucleotides matching TRBD1. CDR3 sequence: CASSPLDRGSYEQYF. In DNA form, the CDR3 reads TGTGCCAGCTCACCACTCGACAGGGGATCATACGAGCAGTACTTC.